This passage covers 8 T cell receptor beta chains from one sample sequenced in a study of cytomegalovirus exposure and HLA in healthy donors. The data were produced by immunoSEQ multiplex PCR, yet TCRdb's version contains in-frame clones alone and is incomplete. The sample holds more than 300,000 clones, approximately 90% seen once. Specimen: PBMCs. These receptor sequences come from a woman aged 18-29 years in good health and CMV-seronegative.

The chain carries TRBV5-4 and TRBJ1-1; a weak D match, TRBD1 (5 bases). CDR3 length: 13 amino acids. V was cut by 0 bases and J by 7 bases, with 10 bases left in between. Germline CDR1 reads SGHNT; CDR2 reads YYREEE (reference sequence). The CDR3 coding sequence is TGTGCCAGCAGCTTGGCGGGGGAGGTTGAAGCTTTCTTT. Amino acids: CASSLAGEVEAFF.

The rearrangement links TRBV4-3 to TRBJ2-2; the match to TRBD2 covers 8 bases. The CDR3 length is 17 residues. The germline V gene has CDR1 LGHNA and CDR2 YSLEER. J lost 6 bases, V lost 1 base, and 10 bases had no gene match. The CDR3 region is CASSQVSGGPSAGELFF. The CDR3 region has the DNA TGCGCCAGCAGCCAAGTTTCGGGAGGGCCCTCCGCCGGGGAGCTGTTTTTT.

The chain couples TRBV27 to TRBJ2-2, with TRBD1 matching 8 bases. The length of the CDR3 is 14 residues. Germline values: CDR1 MNHEY, CDR2 SMNVEV (reference sequence). V trimming: 5 bases; J trimming: 5 bases; junction bases outside the gene matches: 4. Written as DNA, the CDR3 is TGTGCCAGCAGTCATGGACAGGGAACCGGGGAGCTGTTTTTT. It is translated as CASSHGQGTGELFF.

The genes are TRBV4-2 and TRBJ2-5, with TRBD2 matching over 9 bases. The CDR3 has 20 amino acids. With 0 bases clipped from V and 5 bases from J, the junction kept 19 bases outside the gene matches. Looked up from germline, CDR1 is LGHNA and CDR2 is YNFKEQ. For the CDR3, the DNA is TGTGCCAGCAGCCAAGATCCCTCTGCTAGCGGGACGGCCGCAATGGAGACCCAGTACTTC. This gives the protein CASSQDPSASGTAAMETQYF.

The rearrangement uses TRBV4-1 and TRBJ1-4; D is possibly TRBD1 (5 bases). This CDR3 has 14 amino acids. Germline CDR1 is MGHRA and CDR2 is YSYEKL. The V end was cut by 3 bases, the J end by 8 bases, with 13 bases between. CDR3 DNA: TGCGCCAGCAGCCAGGCGGGGGTCTGGGAAAAACTGTTTTTT. Amino acids: CASSQAGVWEKLFF.

There are a few counts of this clone. The gene calls are TRBV29-1 and TRBJ2-2, with 8 bases identical to TRBD2. The CDR3 extends over 14 amino acids. Germline CDR1 SQVTM, CDR2 ANQGSEA. V gave up 7 bases and J gave up 6 bases; unmatched junction bases: 10. CDR3 residues: CSAWSGLVAGELFF. In DNA form, the CDR3 reads TGCAGCGCCTGGTCGGGACTAGTTGCCGGGGAGCTGTTTTTT.

The gene calls are TRBV7-9 and TRBJ2-5, with D perhaps matching TRBD2 (6 bases). CDR1 and CDR2 from the germline V gene are SEHNR and FQNEAQ (reference sequence). CDR3 length: 14 residues. Between the trimmed V and J ends, which lost 1 base and 5 bases, there was a span of 11 bases. CDR3 in amino acids: CASSLVEGAETQYF. The DNA of the CDR3 is TGTGCCAGCAGCTTAGTGGAGGGAGCCGAGACCCAGTACTTC. The full variable domain, in which reference TRBV7-9 and TRBJ2-5 provide the parts outside the CDR3, is DTGVSQNPRHKITKRGQNVTFRCDPISEHNRLYWYRQTLGQGPEFLTYFQNEAQLEKSRLLSDRFSAERPKGSFSTLEIQRTEQGDSAMYLCASSLVEGAETQYFGPGTRLLVL.

The chain uses TRBV6-1 and TRBJ1-1; a weak D match, TRBD1 (6 bases). The ends were cut back, 6 bases at V and 1 base at J, with 12 bases in the middle. This CDR3 region has 14 residues. CDR1 is MNHNS and CDR2 is SASEGT in the germline V gene. CDR3 region: CASRGDRQNTEAFF. CDR3 bases: TGTGCCAGCAGAGGAGACAGGCAGAACACTGAAGCTTTCTTT.